Given below is one T cell receptor (beta chain) in context. Antigen specificity is unknown. This sample is part of a study of T cells expressing NK-cell markers. Study-level background: From sorted CD3+CD56+NKG2C+, CD3+CD56+NKG2C- and CD3+CD56-NKG2C+ T cells came the TCR beta repertoires.

TCRdb reanalyzed the 5' RACE reads, giving one entry per CDR3 protein sequence and no DNA. This repertoire includes some 110,000 distinct CDR3 sequences. Looked up from germline, CDR1 is WSHSY and CDR2 is SAAADI. The CDR3 is made up of 11 amino acids. General observations from the study: Specificity for HCMV among expanded NKG2C+ T cell clones was not established. Dominant NKG2C+ clonotypes accounted for about 1.0-8% of CD8+ T cells in about six donors.

The chain recombines TRBV10-2 with TRBJ2-3. Sequencing was performed on blood T cells: a sorted CD56 or NKG2C T cell subset, CD4+ or CD8+ T cells, or bulk PBMC T cells (not recorded which). This TCR was recovered from a woman between 18 and 75 years old in good health. CDR3 loop: CASRSLDTQYF.